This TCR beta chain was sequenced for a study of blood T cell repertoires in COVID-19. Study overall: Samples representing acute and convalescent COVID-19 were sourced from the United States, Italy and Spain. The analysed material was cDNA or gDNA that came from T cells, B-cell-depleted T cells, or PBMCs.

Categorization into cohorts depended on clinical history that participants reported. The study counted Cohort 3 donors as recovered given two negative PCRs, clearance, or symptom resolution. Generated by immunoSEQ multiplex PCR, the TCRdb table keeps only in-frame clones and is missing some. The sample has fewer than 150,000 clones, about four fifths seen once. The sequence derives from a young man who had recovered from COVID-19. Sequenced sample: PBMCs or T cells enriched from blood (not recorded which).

Here the CDR3 reads CASSARTLNTGELFF. The CDR3 DNA reads TGTGCCAGCAGCGCCCGGACACTAAATACCGGGGAGCTGTTTTTT. The genes are TRBV9 and TRBJ2-2; weak D call: TRBD1 (5 bases). The CDR3 length is 15 residues. The germline V gene encodes CDR1 SGDLS and CDR2 YYNGEE. The ends were cut back, 3 bases at V and 5 bases at J, with 14 bases in the middle.